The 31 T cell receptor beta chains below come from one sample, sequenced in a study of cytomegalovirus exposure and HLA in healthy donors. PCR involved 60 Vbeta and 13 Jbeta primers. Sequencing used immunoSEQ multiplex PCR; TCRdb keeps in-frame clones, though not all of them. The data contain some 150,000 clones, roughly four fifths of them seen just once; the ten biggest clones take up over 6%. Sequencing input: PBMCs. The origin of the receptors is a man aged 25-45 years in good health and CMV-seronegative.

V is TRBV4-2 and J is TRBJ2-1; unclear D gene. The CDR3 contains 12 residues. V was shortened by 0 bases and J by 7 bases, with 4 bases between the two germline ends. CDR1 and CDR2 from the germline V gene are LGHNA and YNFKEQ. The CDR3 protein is CASSQDRNEQFF. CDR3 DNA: TGTGCCAGCAGCCAAGATAGAAATGAGCAGTTCTTC.

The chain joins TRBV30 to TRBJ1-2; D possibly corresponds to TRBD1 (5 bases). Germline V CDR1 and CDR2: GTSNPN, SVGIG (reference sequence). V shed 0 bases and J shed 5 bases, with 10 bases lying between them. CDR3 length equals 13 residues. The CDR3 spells CAWSVGGRYGYTF. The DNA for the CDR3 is TGTGCCTGGAGTGTGGGGGGGAGATATGGCTACACCTTC. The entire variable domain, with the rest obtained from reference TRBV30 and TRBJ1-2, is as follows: SQTIHQWPATLVQPVGSPLSLECTVEGTSNPNLYWYRQAAGRGLQLLFYSVGIGQISSEVPQNLSASRPQDRQFILSSKKLLLSDSGFYLCAWSVGGRYGYTFGSGTRLTVV.

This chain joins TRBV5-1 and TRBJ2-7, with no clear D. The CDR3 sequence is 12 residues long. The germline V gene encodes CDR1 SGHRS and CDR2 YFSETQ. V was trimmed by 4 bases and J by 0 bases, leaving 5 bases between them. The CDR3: CASSVNSYEQYF. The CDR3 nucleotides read TGCGCCAGCAGCGTTAACTCCTACGAGCAGTACTTC.

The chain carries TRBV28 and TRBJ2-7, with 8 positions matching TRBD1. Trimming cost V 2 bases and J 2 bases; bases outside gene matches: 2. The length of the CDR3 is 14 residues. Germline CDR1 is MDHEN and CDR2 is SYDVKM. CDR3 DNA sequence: TGTGCCAGCAGTTTACCCAGGGGGCCCTACGAGCAGTACTTC. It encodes CASSLPRGPYEQYF.

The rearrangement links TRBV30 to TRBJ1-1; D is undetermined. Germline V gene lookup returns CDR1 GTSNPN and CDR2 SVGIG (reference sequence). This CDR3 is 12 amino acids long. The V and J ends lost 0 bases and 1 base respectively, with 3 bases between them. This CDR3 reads CAWSVWNTEAFF. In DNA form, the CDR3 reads TGTGCCTGGAGTGTCTGGAACACTGAAGCTTTCTTT.

CDR3 region: CAISETPVTGAFQPQHF. CDR3 coding DNA: TGTGCCATCAGTGAGACCCCCGTGACAGGGGCTTTCCAGCCCCAGCATTTT. V gene TRBV10-3 combines with J gene TRBJ1-5; 8 nucleotides match TRBD1. There are 17 residues in the CDR3. The germline V gene has CDR1 ENHRY and CDR2 SYGVKD. The J segment lost 7 bases and the V segment lost 2 bases, leaving 13 bases of the junction unmatched.

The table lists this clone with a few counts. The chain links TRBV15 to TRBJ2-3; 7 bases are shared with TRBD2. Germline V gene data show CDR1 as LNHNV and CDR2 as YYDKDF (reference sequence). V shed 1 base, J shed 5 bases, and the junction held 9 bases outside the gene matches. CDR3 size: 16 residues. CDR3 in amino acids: CATSRGAAGAEDTQYF. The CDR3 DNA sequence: TGTGCCACCAGCAGAGGAGCGGCGGGAGCAGAAGATACGCAGTATTTT.

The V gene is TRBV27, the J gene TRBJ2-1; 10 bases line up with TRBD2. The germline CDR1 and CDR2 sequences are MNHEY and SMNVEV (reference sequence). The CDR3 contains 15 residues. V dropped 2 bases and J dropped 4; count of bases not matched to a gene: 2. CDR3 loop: CASSLLAGVYNEQFF. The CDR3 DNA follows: TGTGCCAGCAGTTTACTAGCGGGGGTTTACAATGAGCAGTTCTTC.

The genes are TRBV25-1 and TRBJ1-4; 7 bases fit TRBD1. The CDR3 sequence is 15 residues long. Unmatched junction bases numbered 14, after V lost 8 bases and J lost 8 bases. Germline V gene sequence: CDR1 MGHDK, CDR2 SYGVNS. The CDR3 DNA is TGTGCCAGCCTCACACGGACAGGTTCGGAGGAAAAACTGTTTTTT. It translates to CASLTRTGSEEKLFF.

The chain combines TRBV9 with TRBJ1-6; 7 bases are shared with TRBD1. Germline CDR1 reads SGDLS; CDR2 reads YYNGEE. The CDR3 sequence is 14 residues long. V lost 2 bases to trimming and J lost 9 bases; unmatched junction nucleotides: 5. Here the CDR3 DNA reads TGTGCCAGCAGCGTCGGGACAGAAGGTTCACCCCTCCACTTT. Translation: CASSVGTEGSPLHF.

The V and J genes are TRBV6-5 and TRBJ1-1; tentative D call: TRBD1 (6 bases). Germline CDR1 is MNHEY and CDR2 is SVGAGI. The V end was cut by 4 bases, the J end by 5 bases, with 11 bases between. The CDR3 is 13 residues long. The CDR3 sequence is CASSSGQSTEAFF. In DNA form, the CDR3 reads TGTGCCAGCAGTTCGGGACAATCGACTGAAGCTTTCTTT.

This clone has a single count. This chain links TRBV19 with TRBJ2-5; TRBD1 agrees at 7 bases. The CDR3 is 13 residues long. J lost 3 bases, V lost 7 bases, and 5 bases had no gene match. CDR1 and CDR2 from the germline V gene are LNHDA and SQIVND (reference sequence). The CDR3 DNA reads TGTGCCAGTACGGGGACAGCGAAAGAGACCCAGTACTTC. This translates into CASTGTAKETQYF.

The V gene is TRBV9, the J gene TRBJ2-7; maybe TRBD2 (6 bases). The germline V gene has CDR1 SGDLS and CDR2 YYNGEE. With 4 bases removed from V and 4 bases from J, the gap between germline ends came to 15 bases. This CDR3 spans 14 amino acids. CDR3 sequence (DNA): TGTGCCAGCAGCAGTGGGGGAGGTAGTTACGAGCAGTACTTC. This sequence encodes CASSSGGGSYEQYF.

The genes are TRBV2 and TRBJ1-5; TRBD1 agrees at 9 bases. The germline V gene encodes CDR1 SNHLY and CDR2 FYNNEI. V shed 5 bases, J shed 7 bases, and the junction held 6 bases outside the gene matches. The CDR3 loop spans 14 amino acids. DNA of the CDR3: TGTGCCAGCAGTCTCGGACAGGGGAGGCAGCCCCAGCATTTT. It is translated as CASSLGQGRQPQHF. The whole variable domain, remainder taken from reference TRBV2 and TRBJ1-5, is EPEVTQTPSHQVTQMGQEVILRCVPISNHLYFYWYRQILGQKVEFLVSFYNNEISEKSEIFDDQFSVERPDGSNFTLKIRSTKLEDSAMYFCASSLGQGRQPQHFGDGTRLSIL.

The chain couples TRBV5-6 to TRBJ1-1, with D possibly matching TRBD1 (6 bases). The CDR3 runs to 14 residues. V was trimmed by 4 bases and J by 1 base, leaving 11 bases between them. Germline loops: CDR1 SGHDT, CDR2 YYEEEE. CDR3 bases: TGTGCCAGCAGCCCTGGGGGCCGGAACACTGAAGCTTTCTTT. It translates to CASSPGGRNTEAFF.

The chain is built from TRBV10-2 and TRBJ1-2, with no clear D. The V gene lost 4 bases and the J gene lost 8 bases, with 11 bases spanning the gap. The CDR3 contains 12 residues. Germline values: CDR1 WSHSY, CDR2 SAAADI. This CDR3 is CASSVDWRGYTF. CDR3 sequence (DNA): TGCGCCAGCAGTGTTGACTGGCGCGGCTACACCTTC.

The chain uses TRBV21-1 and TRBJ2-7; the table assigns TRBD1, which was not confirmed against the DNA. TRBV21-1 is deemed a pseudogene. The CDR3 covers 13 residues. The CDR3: CASSKEGAYEQYF. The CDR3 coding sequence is TGTGCCAGCAGCAAAGAAGGGGCCTACGAGCAGTACTTC.

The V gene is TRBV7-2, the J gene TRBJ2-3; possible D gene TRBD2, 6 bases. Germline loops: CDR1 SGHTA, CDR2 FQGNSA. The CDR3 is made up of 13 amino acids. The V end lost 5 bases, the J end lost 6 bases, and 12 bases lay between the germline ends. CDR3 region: CASSLGRDDTQYF. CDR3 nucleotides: TGTGCCAGCAGCCTCGGGCGGGACGATACGCAGTATTTT.

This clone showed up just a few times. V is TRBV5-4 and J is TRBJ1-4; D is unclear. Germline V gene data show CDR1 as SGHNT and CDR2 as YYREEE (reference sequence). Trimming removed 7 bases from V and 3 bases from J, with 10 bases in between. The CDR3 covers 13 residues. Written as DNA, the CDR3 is TGTGCCAGCGGAGGGTTGGCTAATGAAAAACTGTTTTTT. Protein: CASGGLANEKLFF.

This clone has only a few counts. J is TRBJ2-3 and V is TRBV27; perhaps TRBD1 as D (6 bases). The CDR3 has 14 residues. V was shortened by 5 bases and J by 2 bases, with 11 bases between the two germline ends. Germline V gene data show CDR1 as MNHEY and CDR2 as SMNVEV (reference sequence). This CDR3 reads CASSPLGATDTQYF. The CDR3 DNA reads TGTGCCAGCAGTCCCCTGGGGGCCACAGATACGCAGTATTTT.

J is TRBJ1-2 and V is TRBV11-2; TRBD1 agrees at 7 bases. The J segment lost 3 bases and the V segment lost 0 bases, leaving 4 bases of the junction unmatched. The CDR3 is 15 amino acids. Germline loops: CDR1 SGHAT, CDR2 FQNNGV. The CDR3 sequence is CASSLDLTGDYGYTF. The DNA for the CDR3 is TGTGCCAGCAGCTTAGATCTAACAGGGGACTATGGCTACACCTTC.

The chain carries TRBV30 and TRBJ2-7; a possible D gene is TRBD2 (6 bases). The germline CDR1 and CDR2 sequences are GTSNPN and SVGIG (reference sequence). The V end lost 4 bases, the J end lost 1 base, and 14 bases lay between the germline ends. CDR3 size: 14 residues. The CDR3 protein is CAWNTGTYSYEQYF. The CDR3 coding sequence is TGTGCCTGGAATACCGGGACTTATTCCTACGAGCAGTACTTC.

CDR3 DNA: TGCGCCAGCAGCTTGGTGGCTAGCGGGGCAAGCACAGATACGCAGTATTTT. This gives the protein CASSLVASGASTDTQYF. V usage is TRBV5-1 and J usage is TRBJ2-3, with TRBD2 matching over 9 bases. The CDR3 is made up of 17 amino acids. CDR1 and CDR2 from the germline V gene are SGHRS and YFSETQ. The ends lost 0 bases at V and 0 bases at J; junction bases unmatched: 5.

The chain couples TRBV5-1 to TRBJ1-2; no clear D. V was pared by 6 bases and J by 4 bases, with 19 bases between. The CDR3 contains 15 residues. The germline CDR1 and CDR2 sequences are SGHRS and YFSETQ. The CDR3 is CASTQSGAGLYGYTF. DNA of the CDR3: TGCGCCAGCACCCAATCGGGAGCCGGGCTCTATGGCTACACCTTC.

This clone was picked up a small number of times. The CDR3 nucleotides read TGTGCCTGGAGTATTCGGACAGGGGGGTATGGCTACACCTTC. This codes for CAWSIRTGGYGYTF. The chain carries TRBV30 and TRBJ1-2, with TRBD1 matching over 10 bases. The germline V gene has CDR1 GTSNPN and CDR2 SVGIG (reference sequence). Trimming cost V 2 bases and J 5 bases; bases outside gene matches: 5. The CDR3 totals 14 residues.

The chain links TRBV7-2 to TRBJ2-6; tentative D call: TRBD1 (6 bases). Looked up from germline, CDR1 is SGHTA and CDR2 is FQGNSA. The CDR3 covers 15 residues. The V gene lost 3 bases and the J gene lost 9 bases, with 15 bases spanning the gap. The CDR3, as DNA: TGTGCCAGCAGCTTGGGGGCGGCAGCTTTCAACGTCCTGACTTTC. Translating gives CASSLGAAAFNVLTF.

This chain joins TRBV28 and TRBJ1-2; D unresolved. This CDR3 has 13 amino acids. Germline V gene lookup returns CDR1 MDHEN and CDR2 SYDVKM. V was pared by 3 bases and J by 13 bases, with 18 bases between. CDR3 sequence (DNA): TGTGCCAGCAGTTTGGGCCCCGAACATGCACGCACCTTC. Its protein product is CASSLGPEHARTF.

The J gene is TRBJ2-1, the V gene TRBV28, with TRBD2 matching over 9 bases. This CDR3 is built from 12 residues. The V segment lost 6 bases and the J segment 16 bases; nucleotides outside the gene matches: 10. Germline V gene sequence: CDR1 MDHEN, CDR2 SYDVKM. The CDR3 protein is CASRPTLAGEFF. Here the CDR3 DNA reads TGTGCCAGCAGACCTACCTTAGCGGGAGAATTCTTC.

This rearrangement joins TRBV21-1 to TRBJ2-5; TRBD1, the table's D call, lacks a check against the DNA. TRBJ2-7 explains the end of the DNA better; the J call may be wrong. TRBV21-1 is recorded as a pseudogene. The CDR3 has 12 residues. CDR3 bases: TGTGCCGATCCGGCAGGCTCCTACGAGCAGTACTTC. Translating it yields CADPAGSYEQYF.

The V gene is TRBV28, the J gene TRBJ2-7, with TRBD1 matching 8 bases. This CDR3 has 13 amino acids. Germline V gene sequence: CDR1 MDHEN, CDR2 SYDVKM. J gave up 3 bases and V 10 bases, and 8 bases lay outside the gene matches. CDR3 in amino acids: CATHRDRSYEQYF. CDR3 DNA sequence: TGTGCCACCCACCGGGACAGGAGCTACGAGCAGTACTTC. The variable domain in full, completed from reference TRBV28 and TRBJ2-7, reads DVKVTQSSRYLVKRTGEKVFLECVQDMDHENMFWYRQDPGLGLRLIYFSYDVKMKEKGDIPEGYSVSREKKERFSLILESASTNQTSMYLCATHRDRSYEQYFGPGTRLTVT.

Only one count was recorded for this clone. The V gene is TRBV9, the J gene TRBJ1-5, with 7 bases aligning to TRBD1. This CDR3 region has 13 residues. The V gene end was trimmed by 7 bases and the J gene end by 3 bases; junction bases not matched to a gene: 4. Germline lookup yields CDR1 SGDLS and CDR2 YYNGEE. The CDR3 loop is CASGDRANQPQHF. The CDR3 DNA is TGTGCCAGCGGTGACAGGGCCAATCAGCCCCAGCATTTT.